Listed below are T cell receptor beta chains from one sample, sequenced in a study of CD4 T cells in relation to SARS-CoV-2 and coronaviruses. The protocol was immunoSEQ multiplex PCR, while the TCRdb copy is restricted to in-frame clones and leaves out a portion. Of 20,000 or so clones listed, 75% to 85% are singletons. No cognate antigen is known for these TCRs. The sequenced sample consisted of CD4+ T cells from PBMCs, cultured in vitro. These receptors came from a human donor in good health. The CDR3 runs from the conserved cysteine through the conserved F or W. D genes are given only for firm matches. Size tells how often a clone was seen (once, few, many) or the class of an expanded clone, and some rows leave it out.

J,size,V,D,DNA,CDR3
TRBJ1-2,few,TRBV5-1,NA,TGCGCCAGCAGCTTGCTACAGGGATATGGCTACACCTTC,CASSLLQGYGYTF
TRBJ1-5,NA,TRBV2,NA,TGTGCCAGCACCGCGGAGGGAGGGCTCCAGCCCCAGCATTTT,CASTAEGGLQPQHF
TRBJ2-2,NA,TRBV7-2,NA,TGTGCCAGCAGCAATCCCCTGGAGAGGTCCACCGGGGAGCTGTTTTTT,CASSNPLERSTGELFF
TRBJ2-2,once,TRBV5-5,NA,TGTGCCAGCAGCTTTGTCGTAGAGAGTGAGAACTCCGGGGAGCTGTTTTTT,CASSFVVESENSGELFF
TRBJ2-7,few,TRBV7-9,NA,TGTGCCAGCAGCTTATACCCAAACTCCTACGAGCAGTACTTC,CASSLYPNSYEQYF
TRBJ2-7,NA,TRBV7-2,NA,TGTGCCAGCAGCTTACAAGGCCCTGGTCCCTACGAGCAGTACTTC,CASSLQGPGPYEQYF
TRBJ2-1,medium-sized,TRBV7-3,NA,TGTGCCAGCAGCTTACGCGGGGCTAGCTCCTACAATGAGCAGTTCTTC,CASSLRGASSYNEQFF
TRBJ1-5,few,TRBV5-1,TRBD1,TGCGCCAGCAGCTGGATGACAGGGGCGCGGGGTCAGCCCCAGCATTTT,CASSWMTGARGQPQHF
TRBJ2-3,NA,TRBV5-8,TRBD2,TGTGCCAGCAGCTTGGGACAGACTAGCGGGAGTACGCAGTATTTT,CASSLGQTSGSTQYF
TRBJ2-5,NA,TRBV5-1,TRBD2,TGCGCCAGCAGCCCCCGGGCAGCGGGAATCGGAGAGACCCAGTACTTC,CASSPRAAGIGETQYF
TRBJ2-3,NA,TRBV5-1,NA,TGCGCCAGCAGCTTGGACCCTCAAGGCAGTAGCACAGATACGCAGTATTTT,CASSLDPQGSSTDTQYF
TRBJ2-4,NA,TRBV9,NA,TGTGCCAGCAGCGTAGGAATAGGCAGGGTCGAAAACATTCAGTACTTC,CASSVGIGRVENIQYF
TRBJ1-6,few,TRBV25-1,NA,TGTGCCAGCAGCGATAGGAGGGTAGGTTCACCCCTCCACTTT,CASSDRRVGSPLHF
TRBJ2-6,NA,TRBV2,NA,TGTGCCAGCAGTTCCGGGCTTGGGGCCAACGTCCTGACTTTC,CASSSGLGANVLTF
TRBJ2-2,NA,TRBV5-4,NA,TGTGCCAGCAGCTCTCCGGGACATACGGACGGGGAGCTGTTTTTT,CASSSPGHTDGELFF
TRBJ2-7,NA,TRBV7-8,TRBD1,TGTGCCAGCAGCCCGACAGGGGTGCTTTACGAGCAGTACTTC,CASSPTGVLYEQYF
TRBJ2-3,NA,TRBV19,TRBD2,TGTGCCAGTAGTATACTAGCGGGGGCCAGTGATACGCAGTATTTT,CASSILAGASDTQYF
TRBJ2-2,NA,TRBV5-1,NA,TGCGCCAGCAGCTTAACAGGGTTATTTCCCGGGGAGCTGTTTTTT,CASSLTGLFPGELFF
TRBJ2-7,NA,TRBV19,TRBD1,TGTGCCAGTAGTGCTGGACAGGGGAATACAGGGGAGCAGTACTTC,CASSAGQGNTGEQYF
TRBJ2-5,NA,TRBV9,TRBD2,TGTGCCAGCAGCGTAGGACTAGCGGGAGGGCCGGAGACCCAGTACTTC,CASSVGLAGGPETQYF
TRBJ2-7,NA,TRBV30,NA,TGTGCCTGGAGTACAAGGGGACCCGTAACTTTCAAAAGCTACGAGCAGTACTTC,CAWSTRGPVTFKSYEQYF
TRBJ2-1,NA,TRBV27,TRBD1,TGTGCCAGCAGTACAGAAACGGGACAGGGGGTAAATGAGCAGTTCTTC,CASSTETGQGVNEQFF
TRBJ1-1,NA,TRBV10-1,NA,TGCGCCATCCTGGCTTGCCGTAGGTTGGCCTCGTCTGAAGCTTTCTTT,CAILACRRLASSEAFF
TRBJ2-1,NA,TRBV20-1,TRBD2,TGCAGTGCTAGTCTAGCGGCCGGCCTTTATAGTGAGCAGTTCTTC,CSASLAAGLYSEQFF
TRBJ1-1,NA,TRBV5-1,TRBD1,TGCGCCAGCAGCCTACAGGGGATCGGTACTGAAGCTTTCTTT,CASSLQGIGTEAFF
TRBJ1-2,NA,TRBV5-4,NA,TGTGCCAGCAGCGTGGTCACCGCCACGGATGGCTACACCTTC,CASSVVTATDGYTF
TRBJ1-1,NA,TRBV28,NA,TGTGCCAGCAGGGGCCAACCCTGGAGCACTGAAGCTTTCTTT,CASRGQPWSTEAFF
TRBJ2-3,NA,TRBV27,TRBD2,TGTGCCAGCCGACTTAATAGCGGGAGGATCGCAGATACGCAGTATTTT,CASRLNSGRIADTQYF
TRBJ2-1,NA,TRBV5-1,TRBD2,TGCGCCAGCAGCGGACGACTAGCGGGGGGGAGAGATGAGCAGTTCTTC,CASSGRLAGGRDEQFF
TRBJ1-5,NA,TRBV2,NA,TGTGCCAGCAGTGAGCAGGGCTCTAGCAATCAGCCCCAGCATTTT,CASSEQGSSNQPQHF
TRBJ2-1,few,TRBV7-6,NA,TGTGCCAGCAGCTTAGCTAATAGGGAGACTGAAGAGCAGTTCTTC,CASSLANRETEEQFF
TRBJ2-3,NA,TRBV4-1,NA,TGCGCCAGCAGCCAAGATTGGGTTAGGGGGGATACGCAGTATTTT,CASSQDWVRGDTQYF
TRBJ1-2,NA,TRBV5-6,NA,TGTGCCAGCAGATCGGAGGGGGATAACTATGGCTACACCTTC,CASRSEGDNYGYTF
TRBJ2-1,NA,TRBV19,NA,TGTGCCAGCGAAGCGACGGGGCACTACAATGAGCAGTTCTTC,CASEATGHYNEQFF
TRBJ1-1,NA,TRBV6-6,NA,TGTGCCAGCAGTAGGAACAGTCGGCCCACTGAAGCTTTCTTT,CASSRNSRPTEAFF
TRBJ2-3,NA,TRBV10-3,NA,TGTGCCGCTACGGGTTCTAGCACAGATACGCAGTATTTT,CAATGSSTDTQYF
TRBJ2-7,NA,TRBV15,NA,TGTGCCACCAGCAGAGATCGAAGGTACGAGCAGTACTTC,CATSRDRRYEQYF
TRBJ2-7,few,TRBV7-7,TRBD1,TGTGCCAGCAGCTCTGGGACAGGGGATTCCTACGAGCAGTACTTC,CASSSGTGDSYEQYF
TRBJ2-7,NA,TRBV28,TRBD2,TGTGCCAGCAGAACCGCGGGGGGCGAGCAGTACTTC,CASRTAGGEQYF
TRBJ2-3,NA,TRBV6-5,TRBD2,TGTGCCAGCAGTTTCGGGACTAGCGGGGACACAGATACGCAGTATTTT,CASSFGTSGDTDTQYF
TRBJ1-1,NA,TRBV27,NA,TGTGCCAGCAGCTTCGGGGAAGACACTGAAGCTTTCTTT,CASSFGEDTEAFF
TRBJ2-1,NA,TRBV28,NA,TGTGCCAGCAGAATCGGGGGAAAGCATGAGCAGTTCTTC,CASRIGGKHEQFF
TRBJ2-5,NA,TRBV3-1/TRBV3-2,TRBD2,TGTGCCAGCAGCCCCCGCTCTAGCGGGAGAACATACGGGACCCAGTACTTC,CASSPRSSGRTYGTQYF
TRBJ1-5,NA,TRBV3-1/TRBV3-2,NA,TGTGCCAGCAGCCTCAACAATCAGCCCCAGCATTTT,CASSLNNQPQHF
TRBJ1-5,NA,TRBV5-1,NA,TGCGCCAGCAGCTTGGCCGGGGGTGAAGGTCAGCCCCAGCATTTT,CASSLAGGEGQPQHF
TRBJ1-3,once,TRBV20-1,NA,TGCAGTGCTAGTAAGGTGCCGCAAAACACCATATATTTT,CSASKVPQNTIYF
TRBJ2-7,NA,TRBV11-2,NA,TGTGCCAGCAGGAATAGGGGGGGTACGTTCTCCTACGAGCAGTACTTC,CASRNRGGTFSYEQYF
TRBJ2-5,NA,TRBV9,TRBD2,TGTGCCAGCAGCGTGAGAGCGGGAGGGCCGGAAGAGACCCAGTACTTC,CASSVRAGGPEETQYF
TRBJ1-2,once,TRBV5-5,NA,TGTGCCAGCAGCTTGGGTGAAGGAGGCTACACCTTC,CASSLGEGGYTF
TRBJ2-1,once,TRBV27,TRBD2,TGTGCCAGCAGTTCTGTTGAACTAGCGGGAAGGAATGAGCAGTTCTTC,CASSSVELAGRNEQFF
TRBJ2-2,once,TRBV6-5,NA,TGTGCCAGCAGAGGCGGTGGTACCGGGGAGCTGTTTTTT,CASRGGGTGELFF
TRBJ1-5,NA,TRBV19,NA,TGTGCCACCTCTCTGTGGTTAGGGAATCAGCCCCAGCATTTT,CATSLWLGNQPQHF
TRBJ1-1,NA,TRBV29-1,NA,TGCAGCGTCAGATCTGGGGAGGGAGCTTTCTTT,CSVRSGEGAFF
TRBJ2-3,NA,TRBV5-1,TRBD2,TGCGCCAGCAGCTATGGGACTAGCGGGATTCATACGCAGTATTTT,CASSYGTSGIHTQYF
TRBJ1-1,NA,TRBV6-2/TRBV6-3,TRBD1,TGTGCCAGCAGTATATTGAACAGGGGGCTTGCTTTCTTT,CASSILNRGLAFF
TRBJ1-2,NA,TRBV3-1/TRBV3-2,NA,TGTGCCAGCAGCCAAGCCTATGGCTACACCTTC,CASSQAYGYTF
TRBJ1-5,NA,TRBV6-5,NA,TGTGCCAGCCTGCCCCAGAACAATCAGCCCCAGCATTTT,CASLPQNNQPQHF
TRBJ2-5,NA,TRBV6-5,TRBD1,TGTGCCAGCAGGATCCGTACAGGGGGCGGAGAGACCCAGTACTTC,CASRIRTGGGETQYF
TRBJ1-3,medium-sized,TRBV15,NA,TGTGCCACCAGCAGAGGTGGGAACTCTGGAAACACCATATATTTT,CATSRGGNSGNTIYF